The entry below gives a single TCR beta chain sequence along with its context. Its antigen remains unknown. The entry originates in a study of a mutant IDH1 vaccine in newly diagnosed glioma. Looking at the study overall: Vaccine dosing followed radiotherapy by 4-6 weeks, or accompanied temozolomide cycles. Treated patients had a mean age of approximately 40 years and a roughly 60% male, around 38% female split.

CDR3 length: 14 residues. Germline V lookup: CDR1 ENHRY, CDR2 SYGVKD. The ends were cut back, 8 bases at V and 4 bases at J, with 15 bases in the middle. Time point of the sample: week 5, during vaccination. Every vaccine dose comprised 300 ug of mutant IDH1 20-mer peptide plus topical imiquimod. Every donor had a new WHO grade 3 or 4 astrocytoma that was IDH1-mutant, with loss of nuclear ATRX. Sequenced by immunoSEQ multiplex PCR; TCRdb stores in-frame clones only, minus some. The sample lists 30,000 to 45,000 clones, approximately 90% seen once, with around 2.8% in the top ten. The J gene is TRBJ2-1, the V gene TRBV10-3, with a possible D match to TRBD2 (7 bases). The sequence derives from a man aged 50 to 60 with glioma. Sequenced material: PBMCs, taken from a glioma patient whose treatment included an IDH1 peptide vaccine. Here the CDR3 DNA reads TGTGCCATCTCAAGGGGGGGGTCTTACAATGAGCAGTTCTTC. Its translation: CAISRGGSYNEQFF.